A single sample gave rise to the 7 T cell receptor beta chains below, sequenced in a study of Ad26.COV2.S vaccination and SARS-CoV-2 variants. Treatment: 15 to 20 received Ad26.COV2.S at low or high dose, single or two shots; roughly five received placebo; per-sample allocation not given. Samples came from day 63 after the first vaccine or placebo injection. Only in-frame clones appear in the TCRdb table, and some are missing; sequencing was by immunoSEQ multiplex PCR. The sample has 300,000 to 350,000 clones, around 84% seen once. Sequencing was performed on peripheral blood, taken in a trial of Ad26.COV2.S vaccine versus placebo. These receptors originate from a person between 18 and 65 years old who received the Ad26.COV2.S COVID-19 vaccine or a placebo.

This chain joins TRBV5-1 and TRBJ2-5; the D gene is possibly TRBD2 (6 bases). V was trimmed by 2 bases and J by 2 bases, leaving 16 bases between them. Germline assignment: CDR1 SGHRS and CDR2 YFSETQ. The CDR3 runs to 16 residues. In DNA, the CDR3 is TGCGCCAGCAGCTTTATCTCTAGCGTTAGGCAAGAGACCCAGTACTTC. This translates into CASSFISSVRQETQYF. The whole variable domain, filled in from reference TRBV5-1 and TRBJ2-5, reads KAGVTQTPRYLIKTRGQQVTLSCSPISGHRSVSWYQQTPGQGLQFLFEYFSETQRNKGNFPGRFSGRQFSNSRSEMNVSTLELGDSALYLCASSFISSVRQETQYFGPGTRLLVL.

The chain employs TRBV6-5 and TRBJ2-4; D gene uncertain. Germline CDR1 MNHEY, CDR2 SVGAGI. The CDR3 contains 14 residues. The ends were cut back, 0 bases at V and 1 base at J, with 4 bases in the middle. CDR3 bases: TGTGCCAGCAGTTACTCCGGGGCCAAAAACATTCAGTACTTC. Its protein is CASSYSGAKNIQYF.

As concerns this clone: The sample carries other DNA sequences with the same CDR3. The CDR3 bases are TGTGCCAGCTCACCAGGTTTCGAGGGGGAGACCCAGTACTTC. Amino acids: CASSPGFEGETQYF. The chain is built from TRBV18 and TRBJ2-5; perhaps D is TRBD1 or TRBD2 (5 bases each). Trimming removed 2 bases at V and 5 bases at J, with 12 bases between. From germline, CDR1 is KGHSH and CDR2 LQKENI. This CDR3 has 14 amino acids. The variable domain in full, completed from reference TRBV18 and TRBJ2-5, reads NAGVMQNPRHLVRRRGQEARLRCSPMKGHSHVYWYRQLPEEGLKFMVYLQKENIIDESGMPKERFSAEFPKEGPSILRIQQVVRGDSAAYFCASSPGFEGETQYFGPGTRLLVL.

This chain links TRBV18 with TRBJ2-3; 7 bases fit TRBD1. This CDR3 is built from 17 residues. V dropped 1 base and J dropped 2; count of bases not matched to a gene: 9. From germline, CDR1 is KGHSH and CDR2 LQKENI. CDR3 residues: CASSPLYSGGNTDTQYF. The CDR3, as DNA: TGTGCCAGCTCACCACTGTACTCAGGGGGTAACACAGATACGCAGTATTTT.

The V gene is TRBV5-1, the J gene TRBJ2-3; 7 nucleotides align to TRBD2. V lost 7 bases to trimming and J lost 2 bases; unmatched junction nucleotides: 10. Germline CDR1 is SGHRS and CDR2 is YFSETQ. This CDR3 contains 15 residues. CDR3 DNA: TGCGCCAGCGCAGGGTCGGGGGGTCTCACAGATACGCAGTATTTT. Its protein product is CASAGSGGLTDTQYF.

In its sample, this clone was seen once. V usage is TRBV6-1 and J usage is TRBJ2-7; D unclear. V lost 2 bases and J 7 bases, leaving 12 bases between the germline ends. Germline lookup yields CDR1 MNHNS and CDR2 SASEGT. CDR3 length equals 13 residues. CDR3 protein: CASSESLGWEQYF. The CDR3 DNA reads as TGTGCCAGCAGTGAAAGCCTCGGGTGGGAGCAGTACTTC.

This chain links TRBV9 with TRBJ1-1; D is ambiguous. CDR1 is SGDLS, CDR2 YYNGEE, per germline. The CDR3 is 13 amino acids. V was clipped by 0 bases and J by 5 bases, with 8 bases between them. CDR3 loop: CASSVDRRTEAFF. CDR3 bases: TGTGCCAGCAGCGTAGATAGGAGGACTGAAGCTTTCTTT.